These T cell receptor beta chains were read from a single sample in a study of blood T cell repertoires in COVID-19. Assay: immunoSEQ multiplex PCR; the TCRdb copy retains only in-frame clones and omits some. The repertoire holds 100,000 to 120,000 clones, with more than 70% as singletons. Sequencing was carried out using peripheral blood. These TCRs come from a woman aged 55-70 years with COVID-19, enrolled during active disease. The CDR3 runs from the conserved cysteine through the conserved F or W. The order of the fields is J gene, D gene, V gene, CDR3 protein, CDR3 DNA. D genes are given only for firm matches.

TRBJ2-7,-,TRBV7-9,CASSPSSRAENYEQYF,TGTGCCAGCAGCCCGTCAAGCAGGGCCGAAAACTACGAGCAGTACTTC
TRBJ2-7,TRBD2,TRBV4-1,CASSQDPSGGSYEQYF,TGCGCCAGCAGCCAAGATCCTAGCGGGGGTTCCTACGAGCAGTACTTC
TRBJ1-2,-,TRBV6-2/TRBV6-3,CASSYWQGYYGYTF,TGTGCCAGCAGTTACTGGCAGGGGTACTATGGCTACACCTTC
TRBJ2-3,-,TRBV9,CASSPLQRASDTQYF,TGTGCCAGCAGCCCTCTCCAGCGGGCCTCAGATACGCAGTATTTT
TRBJ1-6,-,TRBV5-6,CASSLGLYSPLHF,TGTGCCAGCAGCTTGGGTTTATATTCACCCCTCCACTTT
TRBJ2-3,-,TRBV20-1,CSASKVQRETDTQYF,TGCAGTGCTAGTAAGGTCCAACGGGAGACAGATACGCAGTATTTT
TRBJ1-2,TRBD1,TRBV3-1/TRBV3-2,CASSRQGNYGYTF,TGTGCCAGCAGCCGACAGGGGAACTATGGCTACACCTTC
TRBJ2-2,TRBD1,TRBV14,CASSAWTGDTGELFF,TGTGCCAGCAGCGCTTGGACAGGGGACACCGGGGAGCTGTTTTTT
TRBJ1-5,TRBD1,TRBV7-2,CASRTGGGHSNQPQHF,TGTGCCAGCAGAACAGGGGGAGGTCATAGCAATCAGCCCCAGCATTTT
TRBJ1-3,-,TRBV12-3/TRBV12-4,CASSFRGGNTIYF,TGTGCCAGCAGTTTCCGAGGAGGAAACACCATATATTTT
TRBJ1-2,-,TRBV4-1,CASSQVGPYNYGYTF,TGCGCCAGCAGCCAAGTTGGGCCATACAACTATGGCTACACCTTC